The TCR beta chain under discussion was sequenced for a study of CD8 T cells in ankylosing spondylitis. Findings and caveats of the study: The study identified a TCR beta motif of under ten highly homologous variants that appeared characteristic of ankylosing spondylitis blood.

Quantitative barcoded 5'-RACE was used to prepare TCR beta libraries. TCRdb independently ran MiXCR on the 5' RACE reads; one entry per CDR3 protein. Here the sample spans 350,000 to 450,000 distinct CDR3 sequences, roughly 27% being singletons. CDR1 is MGHDK and CDR2 is SYGVNS in the germline V gene. The CDR3 spans 12 residues. Trimming stripped 6 bases from V and 10 bases from J, with 10 bases between. A word on this clonotype: Its antigen is currently unknown.

The rearrangement uses TRBV25-1 and TRBJ1-6; no reliable D call. This TCR derives from a male donor with ankylosing spondylitis. Sequencing was done on a sample of blood, either unsorted or a sorted T cell fraction (not recorded which). Here the CDR3 reads CASSELESPLHF. CDR3 bases: TGTGCCAGCAGCGAACTAGAGTCACCCCTCCACTTT.